This T cell receptor (beta chain) was found in a study of cytomegalovirus exposure and HLA in healthy donors. Background on the study: Prior work identified 120 million or so unique TCR beta sequences in approximately 180 million T cells. Early released data comprised about 85 million unique TCRs from HLA-typed donors. Study outcomes and limitations: A later analysis linked a missense DCLRE1C variant to TCR beta V- and J-gene trimming.

Concerning this clone: Its antigen is unknown.

CDR1 MDHEN and CDR2 SYDVKM come from the germline V gene. Trimming cost V 10 bases and J 4 bases, with 16 bases left between them. The CDR3 extends over 13 amino acids. Though probably carrying unrecorded immune exposures, donors were nominally healthy at sampling. The PCR had 60 Vbeta and 13 Jbeta primers. This table comes from immunoSEQ multiplex PCR, and its TCRdb copy is limited to in-frame clones, with some not included. Recorded here are 100,000 to 150,000 clones; the top ten clones represent roughly 1.6%. The sequence was collected from a woman in her thirties or forties in good health and CMV-seronegative. What was sequenced was PBMCs. The genes are TRBV28 and TRBJ1-1, with D perhaps TRBD1 (6 bases). The DNA of the CDR3 is TGTGCCACCACAGGGTATAGATCCACTGAAGCTTTCTTT. As protein: CATTGYRSTEAFF.